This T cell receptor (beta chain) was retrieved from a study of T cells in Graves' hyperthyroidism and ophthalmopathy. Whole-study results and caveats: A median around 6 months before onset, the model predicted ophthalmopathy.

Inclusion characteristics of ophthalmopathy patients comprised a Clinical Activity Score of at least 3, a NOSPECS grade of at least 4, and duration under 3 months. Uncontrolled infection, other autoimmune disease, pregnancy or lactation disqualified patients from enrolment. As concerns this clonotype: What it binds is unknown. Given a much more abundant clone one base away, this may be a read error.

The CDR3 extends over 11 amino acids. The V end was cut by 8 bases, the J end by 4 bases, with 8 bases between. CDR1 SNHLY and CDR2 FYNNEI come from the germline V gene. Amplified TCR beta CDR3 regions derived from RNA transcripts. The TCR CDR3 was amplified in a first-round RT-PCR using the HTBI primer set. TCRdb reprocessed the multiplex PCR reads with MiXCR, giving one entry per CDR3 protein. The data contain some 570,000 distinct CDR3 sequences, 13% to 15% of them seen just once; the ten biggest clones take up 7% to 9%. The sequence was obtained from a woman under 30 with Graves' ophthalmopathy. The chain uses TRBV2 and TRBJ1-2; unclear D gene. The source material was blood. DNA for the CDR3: TGTGCCAGCGGTGTAAGCTATGGCTACACCTTC. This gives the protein CASGVSYGYTF.